The present TCR beta chain was sequenced within a study of post-analysis software for immune sequencing data. This clonotype was observed a few times. The antigen is not known. There are 17 residues in the CDR3. V shed 5 bases and J shed 9 bases, with 26 bases lying between them. CDR1 and CDR2 (germline): KGHDR, SFDVKD. Whole-study findings and limits: TRBV5-6, TRBV5-1 and TRBV20-1 were among roughly five TRBV segments more frequent in patients than controls.

Incorporated into the TCR beta cDNA libraries were unique molecular identifiers, which served to reduce PCR and sequencing biases. TCRdb called the PCR reads again in MiXCR, with one record for every CDR3 protein. The sample holds fewer than 850,000 distinct CDR3 sequences, roughly 50% seen once. The receptor was isolated from a girl aged 10 to 17 with multiple sclerosis. The J gene is TRBJ2-3, the V gene TRBV24-1; D is unresolved. Sequencing used blood. The CDR3 loop reads CATSASVASTATRTQYF. The CDR3 coding sequence is TGTGCCACCAGTGCTTCGGTAGCTTCGACGGCGACCCGGACGCAGTATTTT.